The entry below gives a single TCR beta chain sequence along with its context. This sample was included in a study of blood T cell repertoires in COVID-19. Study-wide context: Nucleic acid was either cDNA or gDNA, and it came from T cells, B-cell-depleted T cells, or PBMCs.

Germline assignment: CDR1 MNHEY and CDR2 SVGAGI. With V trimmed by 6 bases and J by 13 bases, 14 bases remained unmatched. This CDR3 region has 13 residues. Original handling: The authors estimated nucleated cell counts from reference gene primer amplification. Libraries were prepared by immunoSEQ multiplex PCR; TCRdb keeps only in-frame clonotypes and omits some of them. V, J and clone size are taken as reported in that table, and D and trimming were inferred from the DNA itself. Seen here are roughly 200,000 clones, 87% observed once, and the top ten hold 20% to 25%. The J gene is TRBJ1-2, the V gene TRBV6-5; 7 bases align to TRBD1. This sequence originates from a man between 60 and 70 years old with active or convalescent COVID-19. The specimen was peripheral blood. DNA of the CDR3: TGTGCCAGCAGAGGGGGGACAGAGCGCCCCCCCACCTTC. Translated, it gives CASRGGTERPPTF.